The 18 T cell receptor beta chains below were found in one sample sequenced in a study of T cell responses to AZD1222 COVID-19 vaccine. The table came from immunoSEQ multiplex PCR; TCRdb's copy has only in-frame clones and leaves some out. The table shows 150,000 or so clones, with 75% to 90% occurring only once. Material: peripheral blood, obtained 28 days after the second dose of the MenACWY control vaccine. The receptors were gathered from an adult who received the MenACWY meningococcal vaccine as a control.

The chain uses TRBV18 and TRBJ1-5, with D tentatively TRBD1 (5 bases). The germline V and J ends were trimmed by 4 bases and 10 bases, with 17 bases remaining between them. Germline-derived CDR1 and CDR2 are KGHSH and LQKENI. The CDR3 covers 14 residues. CDR3 region: CASSLRDHAEPQHF. CDR3 DNA sequence: TGTGCCAGCTCACTCCGGGACCACGCGGAACCCCAGCATTTT.

This clone was counted a single time. The chain has TRBV5-5 and TRBJ1-1; 8 bases map to TRBD1. The germline V gene has CDR1 SGHKS and CDR2 YYEKEE (reference sequence). The CDR3 loop spans 16 amino acids. V lost 4 bases, J lost 0 bases, and 8 bases stayed unmatched. CDR3 in amino acids: CASSQGQVSMNTEAFF. Written as DNA, the CDR3 is TGTGCCAGCAGCCAGGGACAGGTGAGCATGAACACTGAAGCTTTCTTT.

The chain carries TRBV10-1 and TRBJ2-7, with D perhaps assigned TRBD1 or TRBD2 (6 bases each). The CDR3 consists of 14 residues. The V gene's germline CDR1 is WNHNN and CDR2 SYGVQD (reference sequence). V was trimmed by 4 bases and J by 6 bases, leaving 16 bases between them. The CDR3, as DNA: TGCGCCAGCAGTGTAGGAGGGGGAATGGGCGAGCAGTACTTC. It translates to CASSVGGGMGEQYF.

The rearrangement links TRBV19 to TRBJ2-1, with D possibly matching TRBD2 (6 bases). The germline V and J ends were trimmed by 2 bases and 13 bases, with 18 bases remaining between them. The V gene's germline CDR1 is LNHDA and CDR2 SQIVND (reference sequence). This CDR3 has 14 residues. The CDR3 DNA sequence: TGTGCCAGTAGTATATTACGAGCGGGCGGATCCCAGTTCTTC. This encodes CASSILRAGGSQFF.

DNA of the CDR3: TGTGCCAGCAGCTTAGAACGGAGCTATGGCTACACCTTC. Translating it yields CASSLERSYGYTF. The gene calls are TRBV7-8 and TRBJ1-2, with D uncertain. The CDR3 contains 13 residues. Trimming removed 1 base from V and 4 bases from J, with 7 bases in between. CDR1 SGHVS and CDR2 FQNEAQ come from the germline V gene.

The V call is TRBV10-1, the J call TRBJ1-4; D ambiguous. Deletions cut 3 bases from V and 4 bases from J, with 6 bases between. The CDR3 is 13 residues long. Germline CDR1 is WNHNN and CDR2 is SYGVQD (reference sequence). The CDR3 sequence is CASSERGNEKLFF. CDR3 in DNA: TGCGCCAGCAGTGAACGGGGTAATGAAAAACTGTTTTTT.

The V and J genes are TRBV10-3 and TRBJ2-5, with 13 bases identical to TRBD2. Germline V gene sequence: CDR1 ENHRY, CDR2 SYGVKD. The length of the CDR3 is 14 residues. The V segment lost 7 bases and the J segment 3 bases; nucleotides outside the gene matches: 2. CDR3 loop: CAIMGTSGEETQYF. CDR3 in DNA: TGTGCCATCATGGGGACTAGCGGGGAAGAGACCCAGTACTTC.

The gene calls are TRBV9 and TRBJ1-4; D remains ambiguous. V was cut by 4 bases and J by 0 bases, with 10 bases left in between. This CDR3 comprises 15 residues. The germline V gene has CDR1 SGDLS and CDR2 YYNGEE. The CDR3 protein is CASSPRSTTNEKLFF. The CDR3 coding sequence is TGTGCCAGCAGCCCCAGATCGACAACTAATGAAAAACTGTTTTTT.

This clone was found once. The J gene is TRBJ2-5, the V gene TRBV24-1; 9 nucleotides line up with TRBD1. The CDR3 contains 14 residues. The ends lost 4 bases at V and 2 bases at J; junction bases unmatched: 1. The germline gives CDR1 KGHDR, CDR2 SFDVKD. The CDR3, as DNA: TGTGCCACCAGTGAAGACAGGGGGCAAGAGACCCAGTACTTC. This gives the protein CATSEDRGQETQYF.

Only a few counts were recorded for this clone. The gene calls are TRBV15 and TRBJ2-5; D gene uncertain. This CDR3 comprises 15 residues. Germline V gene sequence: CDR1 LNHNV, CDR2 YYDKDF (reference sequence). Trimming left V 0 bases short and J 4 bases short, with 12 bases between. The CDR3 spells CATSRDQRNRETQYF. The CDR3 nucleotides are TGTGCCACCAGCAGAGACCAGCGAAATAGAGAGACCCAGTACTTC.

The J gene is TRBJ2-1, the V gene TRBV7-8; TRBD2 aligns across 14 bases. J lost 9 bases, V lost 1 base, and 2 bases had no gene match. Germline V gene sequence: CDR1 SGHVS, CDR2 FQNEAQ. The CDR3 sequence is 15 residues long. The CDR3 region is CASSLGLAGGLEQFF. CDR3 DNA: TGTGCCAGCAGCTTAGGACTAGCGGGAGGGCTTGAGCAGTTCTTC. Variable domain in full (rest from reference TRBV7-8 and TRBJ2-1): GAGVSQSPRYKVAKRGQDVALRCDPISGHVSLFWYQQALGQGPEFLTYFQNEAQLDKSGLPSDRFFAERPEGSVSTLKIQRTQQEDSAVYLCASSLGLAGGLEQFFGPGTRLTVL.

The chain employs TRBV9 and TRBJ2-7; 8 bases are shared with TRBD2. This CDR3 has 14 residues. After removal of 4 bases from V and 2 bases from J, the junction contained 5 bases not matched to a gene. CDR1 and CDR2 (germline): SGDLS, YYNGEE. CDR3 bases: TGTGCCAGCAGCCGAAGCGGGAGAACCTACGAGCAGTACTTC. Amino acid sequence: CASSRSGRTYEQYF.

The chain recombines TRBV5-6 with TRBJ2-1; TRBD2 might be the D (6 bases). CDR1 SGHDT and CDR2 YYEEEE come from the germline V gene. The CDR3 loop spans 14 amino acids. V lost 1 base, J lost 7 bases, and 12 bases lay in between. Here the CDR3 reads CASSLPGRGNEQFF. The CDR3 nucleotides read TGTGCCAGCAGCTTGCCCGGGAGAGGGAATGAGCAGTTCTTC.

V usage is TRBV2 and J usage is TRBJ2-7; tentatively, D is TRBD1 (6 bases). V dropped 6 bases and J dropped 2 bases, with 14 bases sitting between them. This CDR3 has 14 amino acids. CDR1 is SNHLY, CDR2 FYNNEI, per germline. The CDR3 spells CASRGALLAYEQYF. CDR3 coding DNA: TGTGCCAGCAGGGGGGCGCTCCTGGCCTACGAGCAGTACTTC.

CDR3 nucleotides: TGTGCCAGCAGCCCACACCGGACCAGAGCAGATACGCAGTATTTT. Its protein is CASSPHRTRADTQYF. The rearrangement uses TRBV11-2 and TRBJ2-3; D not certain. V lost 5 bases to trimming and J lost 4 bases, with 16 bases between them. CDR1 and CDR2 from the germline V gene are SGHAT and FQNNGV. The CDR3 totals 15 residues.

CDR3 in DNA: TGCGCCAGCAGCTTTCGACTAACGAACACCGGGGAGCTGTTTTTT. It is translated as CASSFRLTNTGELFF. The rearrangement links TRBV5-1 to TRBJ2-2, with D possibly being TRBD2 (5 bases). This CDR3 is 15 amino acids long. Trimming removed 2 bases from V and 0 bases from J, with 8 bases in between. Germline V lookup: CDR1 SGHRS, CDR2 YFSETQ.

The J gene is TRBJ1-2, the V gene TRBV28, with a tentative D call TRBD1 (5 bases). CDR1 is MDHEN, CDR2 SYDVKM, per germline. The CDR3 is made up of 13 amino acids. V lost 11 bases, J lost 2 bases, and 15 bases lay in between. The CDR3 region has the DNA TGTGCCGCGCGGGAGGGGCCGAACTATGGCTACACCTTC. Encoded protein: CAAREGPNYGYTF.

This clone was seen once. This sequence joins TRBV7-9 and TRBJ1-1, with 7 bases aligning to TRBD1. The germline V gene encodes CDR1 SEHNR and CDR2 FQNEAQ (reference sequence). V trimming: 6 bases; J trimming: 2 bases; junction bases outside the gene matches: 6. This CDR3 region has 14 residues. The CDR3 spells CASRPGQVNTEAFF. The DNA for the CDR3 is TGTGCCAGCAGGCCAGGACAGGTTAACACTGAAGCTTTCTTT.